The rows below give T cell receptor beta chains drawn from one sample of a study of cytomegalovirus exposure and HLA in healthy donors. Assay: immunoSEQ multiplex PCR; the TCRdb copy retains only in-frame clones and omits some. The repertoire includes about 83,000 clones, more than 65% of them detected once, and under 10% sits in the top ten. The sample was PBMCs. These receptors originate from a man aged 55 to 70 in good health and CMV-seronegative. The CDR3 runs from the conserved cysteine through the conserved F or W. The order of the fields is J gene, clone size, V gene, D gene, CDR3 DNA, CDR3 protein. A D gene is named only where the DNA matches it firmly. The size entry is marked missing in some rows and otherwise reads once, few, many or a size class.

TRBJ2-2 | - | TRBV7-2 | TRBD2 | TGTGCCAGCAGCTCGTTGGGACTAGATGGTACCGGGGAGCTGTTTTTT | CASSSLGLDGTGELFF
TRBJ2-2 | - | TRBV5-1 | - | TGCGCCAGCAGCTTGGTGCCAGGGGTGAGAACCGGGGAGCTGTTTTTT | CASSLVPGVRTGELFF
TRBJ2-5 | - | TRBV6-1 | TRBD2 | TGTGCCAGCAGTGAAGGGACTAGCGGGGCTTGGGGAGAGACCCAGTACTTC | CASSEGTSGAWGETQYF
TRBJ1-2 | - | TRBV6-1 | - | TGTGCCAGCAAGGGTGAGGGCACCTATGGCTACACCTTC | CASKGEGTYGYTF
TRBJ1-2 | - | TRBV11-3 | - | TGTGCCAGCAGCTTAGAAGCGCTGAGGACTAACTATGGCTACACCTTC | CASSLEALRTNYGYTF
TRBJ1-4 | - | TRBV6-1 | TRBD1 | TGTGCCAGCAGTGAACTTCAGGGGGCGGAAAAACTGTTTTTT | CASSELQGAEKLFF
TRBJ2-7 | - | TRBV7-9 | - | TGTGCCAGCAGCCCCCCTTCCGGTTTCTCCTACGAGCAGTACTTC | CASSPPSGFSYEQYF
TRBJ2-2 | - | TRBV7-7 | - | TGTGCCAGCAGCTTAGGCCCTCAGGGTACCACCGGGGAGCTGTTTTTT | CASSLGPQGTTGELFF
TRBJ2-3 | few | TRBV7-2 | TRBD1 | TGTGCCAGCAGCTTAGTGGGACAGATAATCACAGATACGCAGTATTTT | CASSLVGQIITDTQYF
TRBJ2-3 | - | TRBV7-8 | TRBD2 | TGTGCCAGCGGCACCCCTTACGGGGGGGAGACAGATACGCAGTATTTT | CASGTPYGGETDTQYF
TRBJ1-2 | few | TRBV5-4 | - | TGTGCCAGCAGCTTGCCCGGGGATGCTAACTATGGCTACACCTTC | CASSLPGDANYGYTF
TRBJ2-1 | - | TRBV7-8 | TRBD2 | TGTGCCAGCAGCTTGACTAGCGGGAGGGGCGACAATGAGCAGTTCTTC | CASSLTSGRGDNEQFF
TRBJ2-2 | - | TRBV2 | - | TGTGCCAGCAGTGAAGAGCGCTTCGTGGGCACCGGGGAGCTGTTTTTT | CASSEERFVGTGELFF
TRBJ2-7 | - | TRBV6-6 | TRBD2 | TGTGCCAGCCAACTAGCGGGAGACTACGAGCAGTACTTC | CASQLAGDYEQYF
TRBJ1-1 | - | TRBV10-3 | TRBD1 | TGTGCCATCGACAGCGGCCCGACAGGGGGGAACACTGAAGCTTTCTTT | CAIDSGPTGGNTEAFF